Sequencing of this T cell receptor (beta chain) was carried out in a study of CD8+CD57+ T cells in acquired aplastic anemia. As for the study in general: Quantities of DNA derived from sorted CD4+ and CD8+ cells averaged 3.2 ug.

The CDR3 length is 14 residues. Trimming at V came to 3 bases and at J to 4 bases, leaving 5 bases not matched to a gene. All sequencing subjects had displayed CD8+CD57+ cell expansion on flow cytometry. TCR beta VDJ and CDR3 profiling used genomic DNA as template. TCRdb re-analysed the reads in MiXCR, keeping a single row per CDR3 protein. The sample includes 150,000 or so distinct CDR3 sequences, approximately 51% seen only once; the top ten take 3.2%. V gene TRBV12-3 or TRBV12-4 combines with J gene TRBJ1-2, with 7 bases fitting TRBD1. The TCR was taken from a human donor with aplastic anemia. Sequencing input: sorted CD4+, CD8+, or CD8+CD57+ T cells (not recorded which) from PBMCs. The CDR3 DNA is TGTGCCAGCAGTTTGAACAGGGGCAGCTATGGCTACACCTTC. Its protein is CASSLNRGSYGYTF.